This T cell receptor (beta chain) derives from a study of T cells in Graves' hyperthyroidism and ophthalmopathy. Researchers took RNA transcripts and amplified the TCR beta CDR3 regions from them. HTBI primers drove first-round RT-PCR of the TCR CDR3. TCRdb reprocessed the multiplex PCR reads with MiXCR, giving one entry per CDR3 protein. This table has a few hundred thousand distinct CDR3 sequences, more than 15% appearing once. Thyroid ultrasound, orbital computed tomography, clinical symptoms, and serum thyroxine and TRAb underpinned diagnoses. Source material for PBMCs was less than 12 ml fresh peripheral blood. The CDR3 is made up of 15 amino acids. With 4 bases removed from V and 2 bases from J, the gap between germline ends came to 14 bases. Germline CDR1 SGHRS, CDR2 YFSETQ. This clonotype was seen many times.

Source material: blood. This sequence joins TRBV5-1 and TRBJ2-3; D may be TRBD1 (6 bases). The TCR comes from a middle-aged woman with Graves' ophthalmopathy. The CDR3 DNA is TGCGCCAGCAGCGAGGGACACGGAACCACAGATACGCAGTATTTT. Translation: CASSEGHGTTDTQYF.